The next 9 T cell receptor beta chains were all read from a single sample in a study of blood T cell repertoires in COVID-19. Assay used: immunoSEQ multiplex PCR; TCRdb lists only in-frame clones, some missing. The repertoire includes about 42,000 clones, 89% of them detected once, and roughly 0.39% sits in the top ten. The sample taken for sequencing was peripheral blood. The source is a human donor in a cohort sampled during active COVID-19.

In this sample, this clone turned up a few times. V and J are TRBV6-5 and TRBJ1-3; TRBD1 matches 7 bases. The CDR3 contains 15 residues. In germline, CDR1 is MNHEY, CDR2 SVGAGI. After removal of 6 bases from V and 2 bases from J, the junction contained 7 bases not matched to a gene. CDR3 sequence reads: CASSFLTGTGNTIYF. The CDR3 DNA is TGTGCCAGCAGCTTTTTGACAGGGACTGGAAACACCATATATTTT.

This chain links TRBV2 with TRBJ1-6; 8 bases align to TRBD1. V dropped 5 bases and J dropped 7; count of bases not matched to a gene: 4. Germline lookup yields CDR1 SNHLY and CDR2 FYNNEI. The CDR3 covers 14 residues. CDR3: CASSSGQGNSPLHF. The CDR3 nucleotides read TGTGCCAGCAGTTCAGGACAGGGAAATTCACCCCTCCACTTT.

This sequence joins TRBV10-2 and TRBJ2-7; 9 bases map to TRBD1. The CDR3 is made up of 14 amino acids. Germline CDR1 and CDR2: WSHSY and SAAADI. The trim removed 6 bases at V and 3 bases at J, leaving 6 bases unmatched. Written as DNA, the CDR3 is TGCGCCAGCAGCTCGGGACAGGGTTACTACGAGCAGTACTTC. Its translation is CASSSGQGYYEQYF.

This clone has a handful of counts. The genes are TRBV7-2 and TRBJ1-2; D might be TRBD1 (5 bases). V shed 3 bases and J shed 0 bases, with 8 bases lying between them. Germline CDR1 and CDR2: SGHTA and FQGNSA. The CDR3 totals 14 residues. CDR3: CASSLGGSNYGYTF. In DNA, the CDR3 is TGTGCCAGCAGCTTGGGGGGATCTAACTATGGCTACACCTTC. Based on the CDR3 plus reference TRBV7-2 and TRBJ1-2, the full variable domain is GAGVSQSPSNKVTEKGKDVELRCDPISGHTALYWYRQSLGQGLEFLIYFQGNSAPDKSGLPSDRFSAERTGGSVSTLTIQRTQQEDSAVYLCASSLGGSNYGYTFGSGTRLTVV.

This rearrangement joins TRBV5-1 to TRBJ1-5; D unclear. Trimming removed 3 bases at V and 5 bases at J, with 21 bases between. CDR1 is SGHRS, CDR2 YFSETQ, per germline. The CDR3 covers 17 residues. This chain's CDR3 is CASSSFSREPWDQPQHF. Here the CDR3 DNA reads TGCGCCAGCAGCTCATTTAGTCGGGAGCCTTGGGATCAGCCCCAGCATTTT. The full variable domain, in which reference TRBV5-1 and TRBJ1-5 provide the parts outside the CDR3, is KAGVTQTPRYLIKTRGQQVTLSCSPISGHRSVSWYQQTPGQGLQFLFEYFSETQRNKGNFPGRFSGRQFSNSRSEMNVSTLELGDSALYLCASSSFSREPWDQPQHFGDGTRLSIL.

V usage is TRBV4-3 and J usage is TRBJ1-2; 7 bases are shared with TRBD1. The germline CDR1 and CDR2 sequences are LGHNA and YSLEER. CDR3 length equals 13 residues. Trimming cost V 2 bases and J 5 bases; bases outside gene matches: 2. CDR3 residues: CASSQTGDYGYTF. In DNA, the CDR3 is TGCGCCAGCAGCCAAACAGGGGATTATGGCTACACCTTC.

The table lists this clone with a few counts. The CDR3 nucleotides read TGTGCCAGCAGCTTACGGACAGGGGATTCACCCCTCCACTTT. Amino acids: CASSLRTGDSPLHF. The chain joins TRBV7-9 to TRBJ1-6; 9 bases map to TRBD1. The trim removed 2 bases at V and 8 bases at J, leaving 1 base unmatched. The CDR3 loop spans 14 amino acids. Germline V gives CDR1 SEHNR, CDR2 FQNEAQ (reference sequence).

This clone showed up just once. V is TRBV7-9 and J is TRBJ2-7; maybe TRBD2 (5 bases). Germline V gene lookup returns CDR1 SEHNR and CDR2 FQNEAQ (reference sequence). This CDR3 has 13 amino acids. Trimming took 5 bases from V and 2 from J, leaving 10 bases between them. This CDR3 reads CASSRAGPYEQYF. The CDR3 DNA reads TGTGCCAGCAGCCGCGCGGGCCCCTACGAGCAGTACTTC.

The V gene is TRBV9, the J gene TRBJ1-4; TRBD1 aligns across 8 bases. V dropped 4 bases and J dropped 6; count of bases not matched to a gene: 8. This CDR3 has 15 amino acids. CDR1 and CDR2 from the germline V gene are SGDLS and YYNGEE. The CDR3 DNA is TGTGCCAGCAGCCTCGAGACAGGGGTTTATGAAAAACTGTTTTTT. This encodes CASSLETGVYEKLFF.